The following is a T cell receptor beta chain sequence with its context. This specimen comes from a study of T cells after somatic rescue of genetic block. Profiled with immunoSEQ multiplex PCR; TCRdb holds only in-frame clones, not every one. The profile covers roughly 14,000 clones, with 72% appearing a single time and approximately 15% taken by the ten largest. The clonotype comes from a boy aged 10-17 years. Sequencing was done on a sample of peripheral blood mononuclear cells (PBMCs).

The DNA for the CDR3 is TGTGCCATCAAGGGGACAGGGGCCCTCTACGAGCAGTACTTC. It specifies CAIKGTGALYEQYF. The genes are TRBV10-3 and TRBJ2-7; TRBD1 matches 10 bases. Germline V lookup: CDR1 ENHRY, CDR2 SYGVKD. CDR3 length: 14 residues. V shed 7 bases and J 3 bases; nucleotides not matched to a gene: 6.